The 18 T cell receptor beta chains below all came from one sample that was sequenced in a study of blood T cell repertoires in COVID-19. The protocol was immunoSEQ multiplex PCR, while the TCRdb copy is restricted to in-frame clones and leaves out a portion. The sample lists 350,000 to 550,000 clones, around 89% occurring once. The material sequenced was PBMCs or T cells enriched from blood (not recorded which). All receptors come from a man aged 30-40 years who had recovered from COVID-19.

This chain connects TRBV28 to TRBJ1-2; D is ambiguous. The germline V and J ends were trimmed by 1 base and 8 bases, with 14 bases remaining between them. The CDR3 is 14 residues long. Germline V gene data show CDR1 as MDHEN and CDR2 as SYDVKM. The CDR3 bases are TGTGCCAGCAGTTTATTTCAGGAGGAATCCGGCTACACCTTC. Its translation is CASSLFQEESGYTF.

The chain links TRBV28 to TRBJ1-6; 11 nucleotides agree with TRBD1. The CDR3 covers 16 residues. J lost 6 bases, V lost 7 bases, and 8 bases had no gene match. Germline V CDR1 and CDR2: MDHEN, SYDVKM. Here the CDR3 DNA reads TGTGCCAGCATCACCGGACAGGGGGCTTCTAATTCACCCCTCCACTTT. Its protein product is CASITGQGASNSPLHF.

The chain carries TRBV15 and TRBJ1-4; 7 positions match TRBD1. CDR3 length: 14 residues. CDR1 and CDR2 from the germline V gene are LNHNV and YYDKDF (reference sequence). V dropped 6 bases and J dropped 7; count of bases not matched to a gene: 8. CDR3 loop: CATSQTGRSEKLFF. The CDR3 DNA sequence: TGTGCCACCAGTCAGACAGGGCGTAGTGAAAAACTGTTTTTT. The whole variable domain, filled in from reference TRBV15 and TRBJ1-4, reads DAMVIQNPRYQVTQFGKPVTLSCSQTLNHNVMYWYQQKSSQAPKLLFHYYDKDFNNEADTPDNFQSRRPNTSFCFLDIRSPGLGDTAMYLCATSQTGRSEKLFFGSGTQLSVL.

The chain's CDR3 is CASSLGRGQVDIQYF. The CDR3 DNA follows: TGTGCCAGCAGTTTGGGCAGGGGGCAGGTTGACATTCAGTACTTC. V gene TRBV28 combines with J gene TRBJ2-4, with 8 positions matching TRBD1. The ends lost 3 bases at V and 8 bases at J; junction bases unmatched: 9. The germline CDR1 and CDR2 sequences are MDHEN and SYDVKM. The CDR3 is made up of 15 amino acids.

CDR3 sequence reads: CASSLGDRFGGYTF. The CDR3, as DNA: TGCGCCAGCAGCTTGGGGGACAGGTTTGGAGGCTACACCTTC. The gene calls are TRBV5-1 and TRBJ1-2, with TRBD1 matching 8 bases. The germline gives CDR1 SGHRS, CDR2 YFSETQ. V lost 0 bases to trimming and J lost 8 bases; unmatched junction nucleotides: 6. The CDR3 length is 14 residues.

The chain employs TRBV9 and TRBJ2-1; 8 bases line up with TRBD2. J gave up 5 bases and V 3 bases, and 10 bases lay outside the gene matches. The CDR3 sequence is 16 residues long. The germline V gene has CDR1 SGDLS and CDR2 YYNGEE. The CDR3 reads CASSALLAGGHNEQFF. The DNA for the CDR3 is TGTGCCAGCAGCGCCCTGCTCGCGGGAGGTCACAATGAGCAGTTCTTC. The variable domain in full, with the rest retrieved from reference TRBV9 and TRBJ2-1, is DSGVTQTPKHLITATGQRVTLRCSPRSGDLSVYWYQQSLDQGLQFLIQYYNGEERAKGNILERFSAQQFPDLHSELNLSSLELGDSALYFCASSALLAGGHNEQFFGPGTRLTVL.

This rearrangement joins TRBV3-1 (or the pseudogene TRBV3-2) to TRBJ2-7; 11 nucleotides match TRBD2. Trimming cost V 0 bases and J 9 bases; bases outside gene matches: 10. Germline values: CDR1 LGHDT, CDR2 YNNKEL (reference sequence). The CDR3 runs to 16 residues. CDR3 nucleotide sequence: TGTGCCAGCAGCCAAGATCCCGCTAGCGGGAGGTCCGGGCAGTACTTC. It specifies CASSQDPASGRSGQYF.

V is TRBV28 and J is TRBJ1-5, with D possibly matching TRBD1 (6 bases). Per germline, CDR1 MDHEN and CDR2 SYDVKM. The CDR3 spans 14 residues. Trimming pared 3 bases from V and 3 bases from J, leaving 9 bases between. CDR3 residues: CASSLSGANQPQHF. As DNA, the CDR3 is TGTGCCAGCAGTTTGTCAGGGGCCAATCAGCCCCAGCATTTT.

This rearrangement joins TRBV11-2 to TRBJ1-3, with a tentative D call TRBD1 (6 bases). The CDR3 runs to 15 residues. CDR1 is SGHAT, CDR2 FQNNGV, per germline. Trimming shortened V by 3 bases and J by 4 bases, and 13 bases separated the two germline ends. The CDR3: CASSFPGTIGNTIYF. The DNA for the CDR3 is TGTGCCAGCAGCTTTCCAGGGACAATAGGAAACACCATATATTTT.

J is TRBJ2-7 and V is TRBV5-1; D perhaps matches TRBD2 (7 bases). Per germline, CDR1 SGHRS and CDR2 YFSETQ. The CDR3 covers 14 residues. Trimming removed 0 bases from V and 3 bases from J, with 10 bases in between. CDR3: CASSLGEGDYEQYF. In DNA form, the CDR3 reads TGCGCCAGCAGCTTGGGGGAGGGGGACTACGAGCAGTACTTC. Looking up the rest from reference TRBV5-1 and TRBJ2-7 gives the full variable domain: KAGVTQTPRYLIKTRGQQVTLSCSPISGHRSVSWYQQTPGQGLQFLFEYFSETQRNKGNFPGRFSGRQFSNSRSEMNVSTLELGDSALYLCASSLGEGDYEQYFGPGTRLTVT.

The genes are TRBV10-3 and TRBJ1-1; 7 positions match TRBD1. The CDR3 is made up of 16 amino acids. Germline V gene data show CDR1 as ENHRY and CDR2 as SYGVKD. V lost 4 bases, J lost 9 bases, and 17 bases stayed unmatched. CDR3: CAISAQSQRGQGQAFF. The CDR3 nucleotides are TGTGCCATCAGTGCCCAGTCCCAAAGGGGGCAGGGACAAGCTTTCTTT.

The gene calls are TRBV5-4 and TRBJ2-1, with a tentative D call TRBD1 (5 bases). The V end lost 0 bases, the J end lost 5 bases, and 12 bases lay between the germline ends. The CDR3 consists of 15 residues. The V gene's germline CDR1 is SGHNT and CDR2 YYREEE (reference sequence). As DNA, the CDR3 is TGTGCCAGCAGCTTGGTCTCAGGGAATGACAATGAGCAGTTCTTC. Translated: CASSLVSGNDNEQFF.

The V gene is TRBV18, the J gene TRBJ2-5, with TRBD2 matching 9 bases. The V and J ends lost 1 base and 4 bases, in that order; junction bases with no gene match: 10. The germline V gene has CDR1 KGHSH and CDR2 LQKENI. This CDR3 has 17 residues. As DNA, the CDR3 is TGTGCCAGCTCACCACGGACTAGCGACTCTGGGGGAGAGACCCAGTACTTC. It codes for CASSPRTSDSGGETQYF.

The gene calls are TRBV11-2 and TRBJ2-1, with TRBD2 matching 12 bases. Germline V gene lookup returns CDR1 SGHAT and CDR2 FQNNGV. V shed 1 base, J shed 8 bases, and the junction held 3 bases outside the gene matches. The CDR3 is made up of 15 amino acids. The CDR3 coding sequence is TGTGCCAGCAGCTTAGGACTAGCGGGAGTGGATGAGCAGTTCTTC. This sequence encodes CASSLGLAGVDEQFF.

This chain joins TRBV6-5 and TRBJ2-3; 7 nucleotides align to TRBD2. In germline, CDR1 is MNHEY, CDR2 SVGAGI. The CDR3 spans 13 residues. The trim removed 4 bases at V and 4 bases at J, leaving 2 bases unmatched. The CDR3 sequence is CASSFLAADTQYF. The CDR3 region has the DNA TGTGCCAGCAGTTTTCTAGCGGCAGATACGCAGTATTTT.

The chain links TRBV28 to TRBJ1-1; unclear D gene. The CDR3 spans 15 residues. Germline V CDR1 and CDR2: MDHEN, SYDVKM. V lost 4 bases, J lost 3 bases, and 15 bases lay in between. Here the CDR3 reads CASSSVRRVDTEAFF. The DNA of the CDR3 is TGTGCCAGCAGTTCCGTCAGGAGGGTAGACACTGAAGCTTTCTTT.

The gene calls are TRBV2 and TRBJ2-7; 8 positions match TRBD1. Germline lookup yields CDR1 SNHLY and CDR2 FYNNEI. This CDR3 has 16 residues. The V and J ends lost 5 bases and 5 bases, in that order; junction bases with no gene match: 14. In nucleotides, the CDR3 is TGTGCCAGCAGTTTTCTCGGACAGGGCCAAGTAGACGAGCAGTACTTC. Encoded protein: CASSFLGQGQVDEQYF.

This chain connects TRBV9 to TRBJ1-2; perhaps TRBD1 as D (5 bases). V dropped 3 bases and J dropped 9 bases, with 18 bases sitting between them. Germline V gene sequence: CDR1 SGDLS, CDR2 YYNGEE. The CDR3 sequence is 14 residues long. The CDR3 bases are TGTGCCAGCAGCGATCAGGGTGGGTTAATGAGCTACACCTTC. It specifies CASSDQGGLMSYTF.